The 31 T cell receptor beta chains in this list originate from one sample, sequenced in a study of OX40 agonist ivuxolimab in advanced cancers. Method: immunoSEQ multiplex PCR; TCRdb's copy keeps in-frame clones and lacks some. The sample records 65,000 to 80,000 clones, approximately 91% being singletons. The specimen comprised CD4+ or CD8+ T cells sorted from blood, sampled in a trial of the OX40 agonist ivuxolimab. The receptors were gathered from an adult with an advanced solid tumor such as melanoma, head and neck, liver or kidney cancer.

The chain combines TRBV28 with TRBJ2-3; no reliable D call. This CDR3 has 14 amino acids. Deletions cut 4 bases from V and 6 bases from J, with 14 bases between. Germline loops: CDR1 MDHEN, CDR2 SYDVKM. The CDR3 loop reads CASSSVPAGDTQYF. CDR3 in DNA: TGTGCCAGCAGTTCAGTCCCAGCTGGTGATACGCAGTATTTT. Full variable domain (rest looked up from reference TRBV28 and TRBJ2-3): DVKVTQSSRYLVKRTGEKVFLECVQDMDHENMFWYRQDPGLGLRLIYFSYDVKMKEKGDIPEGYSVSREKKERFSLILESASTNQTSMYLCASSSVPAGDTQYFGPGTRLTVL.

The sample holds one count of this clone. V is TRBV7-8 and J is TRBJ2-1; TRBD2 agrees at 10 bases. J lost 1 base, V lost 5 bases, and 8 bases had no gene match. Germline CDR1 and CDR2: SGHVS and FQNEAQ. This CDR3 spans 17 amino acids. The CDR3 region is CASSPTSGFGSYNEQFF. In DNA form, the CDR3 reads TGTGCCAGCAGCCCGACTAGCGGGTTCGGGTCCTACAATGAGCAGTTCTTC.

V and J are TRBV19 and TRBJ2-5; 7 bases fit TRBD2. Germline V CDR1 and CDR2: LNHDA, SQIVND (reference sequence). The trim removed 5 bases at V and 5 bases at J, leaving 17 bases unmatched. The CDR3 sequence is 17 residues long. The CDR3, as DNA: TGTGCCAGTAGTGTCGGACTAGTTGCGGTCGGGATGGAGACCCAGTACTTC. Translation: CASSVGLVAVGMETQYF. Together with reference TRBV19 and TRBJ2-5, the CDR3 gives the full variable domain: DGGITQSPKYLFRKEGQNVTLSCEQNLNHDAMYWYRQDPGQGLRLIYYSQIVNDFQKGDIAEGYSVSREKKESFPLTVTSAQKNPTAFYLCASSVGLVAVGMETQYFGPGTRLLVL.

The chain joins TRBV27 to TRBJ2-1, with 7 bases aligning to TRBD1. This CDR3 is 12 amino acids long. Trimming took 6 bases from V and 6 from J; bases not matched to a gene: 2. The V gene's germline CDR1 is MNHEY and CDR2 SMNVEV (reference sequence). Written as DNA, the CDR3 is TGTGCCAGCAGGACAGGGTTCAATGAGCAGTTCTTC. Its translation is CASRTGFNEQFF.

J is TRBJ2-7 and V is TRBV27; D unresolved. Germline V gives CDR1 MNHEY, CDR2 SMNVEV (reference sequence). The ends were cut back, 2 bases at V and 5 bases at J, with 10 bases in the middle. The CDR3 loop spans 13 amino acids. For the CDR3, the DNA is TGTGCCAGCAGTTTAAGTGGGTTCCACGAGCAGTACTTC. This codes for CASSLSGFHEQYF.

About this clone: Other DNA variants within this sample encode the same CDR3. The CDR3 reads CAISESGGLLYEQYF. The CDR3 DNA follows: TGTGCCATCAGTGAGTCGGGGGGGTTACTCTACGAGCAGTACTTC. The chain recombines TRBV10-3 with TRBJ2-7; the match to TRBD2 covers 7 bases. Trimming took 0 bases from V and 3 from J; bases not matched to a gene: 5. CDR1 and CDR2 (germline): ENHRY, SYGVKD. CDR3 length: 15 residues.

The V and J genes are TRBV7-9 and TRBJ2-5; no reliable D call. Germline CDR1 SEHNR, CDR2 FQNEAQ (reference sequence). This CDR3 is 14 amino acids long. The V gene lost 1 base and the J gene lost 5 bases, with 11 bases spanning the gap. DNA of the CDR3: TGTGCCAGCAGCTTAGTCTTGGGTGGGGAGACCCAGTACTTC. It yields the protein CASSLVLGGETQYF.

The CDR3 here is CASSPAGAYEQYF. In nucleotides, the CDR3 is TGTGCCAGCAGCCCAGCGGGAGCCTACGAGCAGTACTTC. The V call is TRBV28, the J call TRBJ2-7; TRBD2 matches at 8 bases. The ends lost 6 bases at V and 2 bases at J; junction bases unmatched: 3. This CDR3 contains 13 residues. Germline lookup yields CDR1 MDHEN and CDR2 SYDVKM.

This clone has only one observation. The rearrangement uses TRBV7-3 and TRBJ2-6, with TRBD1 matching 7 bases. The CDR3 covers 16 residues. Trimming at V came to 3 bases and at J to 4 bases, leaving 6 bases not matched to a gene. From germline, CDR1 is SGHTA and CDR2 FQGTGA. CDR3 protein: CASSFSTGVGANVLTF. The CDR3 DNA reads TGTGCCAGCAGCTTCTCTACAGGGGTCGGGGCCAACGTCCTGACTTTC.

The chain carries TRBV29-1 and TRBJ2-7, with D possibly TRBD1 on 5 matching bases. V dropped 4 bases and J dropped 4 bases, with 17 bases sitting between them. CDR3 length equals 14 residues. Germline V gene sequence: CDR1 SQVTM, CDR2 ANQGSEA. CDR3 residues: CSVVRLDSSYEQYF. DNA of the CDR3: TGCAGCGTTGTACGGCTCGACAGTAGTTACGAGCAGTACTTC.

The sample holds one count of this clone. The chain has TRBV11-2 and TRBJ2-7, with D unresolved. Germline V gene data show CDR1 as SGHAT and CDR2 as FQNNGV. The CDR3 extends over 13 amino acids. With 3 bases removed from V and 3 bases from J, the gap between germline ends came to 9 bases. The CDR3 sequence is CASSFSPGYEQYF. The CDR3 region has the DNA TGTGCCAGCAGCTTTAGCCCGGGCTACGAGCAGTACTTC. The variable domain in full, completed from reference TRBV11-2 and TRBJ2-7, reads EAGVAQSPRYKIIEKRQSVAFWCNPISGHATLYWYQQILGQGPKLLIQFQNNGVVDDSQLPKDRFSAERLKGVDSTLKIQPAKLEDSAVYLCASSFSPGYEQYFGPGTRLTVT.

V usage is TRBV6-6 and J usage is TRBJ2-3, with D hard to call. The V end lost 4 bases, the J end lost 0 bases, and 5 bases lay between the germline ends. Looked up from germline, CDR1 is MNHNY and CDR2 is SVGAGI (reference sequence). The length of the CDR3 is 13 residues. The CDR3 sequence: CASSSASTDTQYF. DNA of the CDR3: TGTGCCAGCAGTTCCGCTAGCACAGATACGCAGTATTTT.

V and J are TRBV7-2 and TRBJ2-1; possibly TRBD1 for D (7 bases). Between the trimmed V and J ends, which lost 1 base and 4 bases, there was a span of 14 bases. The CDR3 covers 16 residues. The germline V gene encodes CDR1 SGHTA and CDR2 FQGNSA. CDR3 in amino acids: CASSLGLQGGYNEQFF. CDR3 nucleotides: TGTGCCAGCAGCTTAGGTTTGCAGGGGGGATACAATGAGCAGTTCTTC.

This rearrangement joins TRBV27 to TRBJ2-1, with D unclear. V gave up 3 bases and J gave up 7 bases, with 10 bases separating them. The CDR3 loop spans 13 amino acids. The germline V gene encodes CDR1 MNHEY and CDR2 SMNVEV (reference sequence). The CDR3 loop is CASSFDSLNEQFF. In DNA, the CDR3 is TGTGCCAGCAGTTTCGATAGTCTTAATGAGCAGTTCTTC.

This chain connects TRBV7-6 to TRBJ2-5; 12 nucleotides match TRBD2. This CDR3 has 14 amino acids. Per germline, CDR1 SGHVS and CDR2 FNYEAQ. The junction had 5 bases not matched to a gene; V was cut back by 1 base and J by 11 bases. CDR3 in amino acids: CASSLVLAGGEQYF. DNA for the CDR3: TGTGCCAGCAGCTTAGTCCTAGCGGGAGGGGAGCAGTACTTC.

The V gene is TRBV21-1, the J gene TRBJ2-1; the table's D call, TRBD2, was not checked against the DNA. TRBV21-1 constitutes a pseudogene. This CDR3 is built from 16 residues. CDR3 residues: CASSKLAGNSYNEQFF. For the CDR3, the DNA is TGTGCCAGCAGCAAATTGGCGGGGAATTCCTACAATGAGCAGTTCTTC.

The chain uses TRBV7-3 and TRBJ2-4; 9 nucleotides line up with TRBD1. Germline V gene data show CDR1 as SGHTA and CDR2 as FQGTGA. With V trimmed by 4 bases and J by 7 bases, 5 bases remained unmatched. The CDR3 spans 14 residues. CDR3 DNA sequence: TGTGCCAGCAGCTCCGTCGGACAGGGGAACATTCAGTACTTC. Translation gives CASSSVGQGNIQYF.

Remarks on this clone: Other DNA sequences of this sample code for an identical CDR3. The rearrangement uses TRBV20-1 and TRBJ1-1, with D unclear. Trimming left V 3 bases short and J 0 bases short, with 2 bases between. The CDR3 runs to 11 residues. The V gene's germline CDR1 is DFQATT and CDR2 SNEGSKA (reference sequence). As DNA, the CDR3 is TGCAGTGCTAGCCTGAACACTGAAGCTTTCTTT. Its translation: CSASLNTEAFF.

The V call is TRBV15, the J call TRBJ2-7; a possible D gene is TRBD2 (6 bases). This CDR3 is built from 13 residues. V dropped 3 bases and J dropped 5 bases, with 11 bases sitting between them. The V gene's germline CDR1 is LNHNV and CDR2 YYDKDF (reference sequence). The CDR3 spells CATSRTRADEQYF. The DNA for the CDR3 is TGTGCCACCAGCAGGACTAGAGCCGACGAGCAGTACTTC.

The V call is TRBV5-6, the J call TRBJ1-1; D gene uncertain. The V gene's germline CDR1 is SGHDT and CDR2 YYEEEE. The CDR3 totals 14 residues. Trimming cost V 4 bases and J 5 bases, with 15 bases left between them. CDR3 DNA sequence: TGTGCCAGCAGCAAAGACACGGCGGGGACTGAAGCTTTCTTT. Its translation is CASSKDTAGTEAFF. The variable domain in full, completed from reference TRBV5-6 and TRBJ1-1, reads DAGVTQSPTHLIKTRGQQVTLRCSPKSGHDTVSWYQQALGQGPQFIFQYYEEEERQRGNFPDRFSGHQFPNYSSELNVNALLLGDSALYLCASSKDTAGTEAFFGQGTRLTVV.

This chain uses TRBV6-6 with TRBJ2-1, with D unclear. Germline assignment: CDR1 MNHNY and CDR2 SVGAGI (reference sequence). The CDR3 loop spans 13 amino acids. The V gene lost 4 bases and the J gene lost 9 bases, with 13 bases spanning the gap. CDR3 nucleotides: TGTGCCAGCAGTTCGATTCCGGATGGTGAGCAGTTCTTC. This translates into CASSSIPDGEQFF.

The V call is TRBV9, the J call TRBJ1-3; no clear D. Germline V lookup: CDR1 SGDLS, CDR2 YYNGEE. V shed 0 bases and J shed 0 bases, with 13 bases lying between them. The CDR3 sequence is 17 residues long. The CDR3 nucleotides are TGTGCCAGCAGCGTAGCACGTAGTGGTGGCTCTGGAAACACCATATATTTT. This translates into CASSVARSGGSGNTIYF.

The V and J genes are TRBV14 and TRBJ2-1; D gene unclear. The CDR3 spans 13 residues. The V gene lost 0 bases and the J gene lost 4 bases, with 4 bases spanning the gap. Germline V lookup: CDR1 SGHDN, CDR2 FVKESK. For the CDR3, the DNA is TGTGCCAGCAGCCAAGACTTATACAATGAGCAGTTCTTC. The encoded protein is CASSQDLYNEQFF. Full variable domain (missing parts from reference TRBV14 and TRBJ2-1): EAGVTQFPSHSVIEKGQTVTLRCDPISGHDNLYWYRRVMGKEIKFLLHFVKESKQDESGMPNNRFLAERTGGTYSTLKVQPAELEDSGVYFCASSQDLYNEQFFGPGTRLTVL.

Only a few counts were recorded for this clone. DNA for the CDR3: TGTGCCATCAGTGGACGCTCCGGGACAGGCGACTCGCGCTACACCTTC. Translation gives CAISGRSGTGDSRYTF. V and J are TRBV10-3 and TRBJ1-2; the match to TRBD1 covers 8 bases. V shed 4 bases and J 9 bases; nucleotides not matched to a gene: 16. CDR3 length: 16 residues. Germline CDR1 and CDR2: ENHRY and SYGVKD.

The chain is built from TRBV18 and TRBJ1-1; D call uncertain. V was clipped by 4 bases and J by 3 bases, with 15 bases between them. The germline V gene has CDR1 KGHSH and CDR2 LQKENI. The CDR3 runs 15 residues. CDR3 region: CASSRVGLWDTEAFF. In DNA form, the CDR3 reads TGTGCCAGCTCACGGGTCGGGCTATGGGACACTGAAGCTTTCTTT. The whole variable domain, remainder taken from reference TRBV18 and TRBJ1-1, is NAGVMQNPRHLVRRRGQEARLRCSPMKGHSHVYWYRQLPEEGLKFMVYLQKENIIDESGMPKERFSAEFPKEGPSILRIQQVVRGDSAAYFCASSRVGLWDTEAFFGQGTRLTVV.

The V and J genes are TRBV19 and TRBJ2-1; unclear D gene. V was clipped by 3 bases and J by 6 bases, with 12 bases between them. CDR3 length: 14 amino acids. Germline V lookup: CDR1 LNHDA, CDR2 SQIVND (reference sequence). The CDR3 coding sequence is TGTGCCAGTAGTATCAAGGACGCCTTCAATGAGCAGTTCTTC. Encoded protein: CASSIKDAFNEQFF.

This chain uses TRBV19 with TRBJ2-5, with 8 bases aligning to TRBD1. Germline CDR1 and CDR2: LNHDA and SQIVND (reference sequence). This CDR3 has 15 amino acids. The junction had 9 bases not matched to a gene; V was cut back by 5 bases and J by 4 bases. The CDR3 DNA is TGTGCCAGTAGTCGGCGGACAGGGCTTGCAGAGACCCAGTACTTC. It specifies CASSRRTGLAETQYF.

This clone is a singleton in its sample. V is TRBV7-9 and J is TRBJ2-3; 12 positions agree with TRBD2. This CDR3 has 16 residues. The germline CDR1 and CDR2 sequences are SEHNR and FQNEAQ (reference sequence). V shed 4 bases, J shed 4 bases, and the junction held 6 bases outside the gene matches. The CDR3 loop reads CASSWRLAGVPDTQYF. CDR3 sequence (DNA): TGTGCCAGCAGCTGGAGACTAGCGGGAGTCCCAGATACGCAGTATTTT.

This chain joins TRBV7-9 and TRBJ2-1; 8 bases line up with TRBD2. Germline-derived CDR1 and CDR2 are SEHNR and FQNEAQ (reference sequence). CDR3 length: 15 residues. Unmatched junction bases numbered 3, after V lost 4 bases and J lost 1 base. Written as DNA, the CDR3 is TGTGCCAGCAGCTACAGCGGGAGTTCCTACAATGAGCAGTTCTTC. Its protein product is CASSYSGSSYNEQFF.

The genes are TRBV5-4 and TRBJ2-4; 9 nucleotides agree with TRBD2. Germline V gives CDR1 SGHNT, CDR2 YYREEE (reference sequence). This CDR3 region has 18 residues. Unmatched junction bases numbered 12, after V lost 3 bases and J lost 2 bases. CDR3 region: CASSSPGAGGPTKNIQYF. The DNA of the CDR3 is TGTGCCAGCAGCTCCCCGGGTGCGGGAGGGCCGACCAAAAACATTCAGTACTTC.

In its sample, this clone was seen once. V is TRBV4-3 and J is TRBJ2-1; maybe TRBD2 (6 bases). The V end was cut by 0 bases, the J end by 6 bases, with 9 bases between. CDR3 length: 14 residues. CDR1 is LGHNA, CDR2 YSLEER, per germline. The CDR3 region is CASSQDSGVNEQFF. CDR3 coding DNA: TGCGCCAGCAGCCAAGACTCGGGAGTCAATGAGCAGTTCTTC.